This T cell receptor (beta chain) was observed in a study of T cell responses to AZD1222 COVID-19 vaccine. CDR1 SGHRS and CDR2 YFSETQ come from the germline V gene. The CDR3 spans 13 residues. V was trimmed by 6 bases and J by 5 bases, leaving 14 bases between them. Study results and caveats: An increase in Spike-specific TCR breadth and depth was observed after two AZD1222 doses. Baseline seropositivity characterized only a handful of AZD1222 recipients.

In regard to this clone: The antigen is not known.

Sequencing used immunoSEQ multiplex PCR; TCRdb keeps in-frame clones, though not all of them. The profile shows some 96,000 clones, roughly 89% of them singletons. Sequencing used peripheral blood, obtained on day 0 of AZD1222 vaccination. The receptor comes from an adult in good health. The rearrangement links TRBV5-1 to TRBJ1-1; maybe TRBD1 (5 bases). The CDR3 loop is CASKRDGGTEAFF. The CDR3 DNA follows: TGCGCCAGCAAGAGGGACGGTGGGACTGAAGCTTTCTTT.